What follows are 5 T cell receptor beta chains derived from one specimen sequenced in a study of blood T cells in healthy people across ages. With a J-beta primer mix and a sample-barcoded 5' primer, a second PCR ran about 7 to 12 cycles. TCRdb redid the calling of the 5' RACE reads with MiXCR, one entry per CDR3 protein. Among hundreds of thousands of distinct CDR3 sequences, around 28% were seen once, and the ten largest hold around 16%. Sequencing was done on a sample of blood. Receptors were obtained from a woman of 80 years or more in good health.

The J gene is TRBJ2-4, the V gene TRBV6-2 or TRBV6-3; maybe TRBD1 (6 bases). The J call may not be correct, given that the DNA end is closer to TRBJ2-5. There are 15 residues in the CDR3. In germline, CDR1 is MNHEY, CDR2 SVGEGT. In nucleotides, the CDR3 is TGTGCCAGCAGTTACGTCAGGGGCATCGAAGAGACCCAGTACTTC. Its translation is CASSYVRGIEETQYF.

This clonotype was seen repeatedly, ten times or more. This chain joins TRBV5-1 and TRBJ2-3, with 15 bases fitting TRBD2. This CDR3 has 17 residues. In germline, CDR1 is SGHRS, CDR2 YFSETQ. The V segment lost 4 bases and the J segment 5 bases; nucleotides outside the gene matches: 8. This CDR3 is CASSPPGLAGGQDTQYF. The CDR3 nucleotides read TGCGCCAGCAGCCCACCGGGACTAGCGGGGGGACAAGATACGCAGTATTTT.

In this sample, this clonotype turned up a few times. The chain employs TRBV6-5 and TRBJ2-7; 9 nucleotides line up with TRBD1. This CDR3 has 14 amino acids. CDR1 and CDR2 (germline): MNHEY, SVGAGI. V was pared by 5 bases and J by 5 bases, with 7 bases of the junction left unmatched. CDR3 sequence: CASSKQGARHEQYF. Here the CDR3 DNA reads TGTGCCAGCAGTAAACAGGGGGCGCGCCACGAGCAGTACTTC.

This clonotype was picked up a small number of times. This sequence may be a read error, since a much larger clone differs from it by one base. The chain joins TRBV11-2 to TRBJ2-5, with D possibly being TRBD1 (6 bases). The germline V and J ends were trimmed by 4 bases and 11 bases, with 23 bases remaining between them. Germline values: CDR1 SGHAT, CDR2 FQNNGV. CDR3 length: 15 amino acids. CDR3 region: CASSSPRQAYNEQYF. The CDR3 region has the DNA TGTGCCAGCAGCTCGCCCCGACAGGCGTACAATGAGCAGTACTTC.

This clonotype was seen only a few times. CDR3 amino acids: CASQSTGKAVYGYTF. CDR3 in DNA: TGTGCCAGCCAAAGTACGGGGAAGGCCGTCTATGGCTACACCTTC. The genes are TRBV28 and TRBJ1-2; D unresolved. The CDR3 extends over 15 amino acids. Germline V CDR1 and CDR2: MDHEN, SYDVKM. V gave up 8 bases and J gave up 4 bases, with 20 bases separating them.